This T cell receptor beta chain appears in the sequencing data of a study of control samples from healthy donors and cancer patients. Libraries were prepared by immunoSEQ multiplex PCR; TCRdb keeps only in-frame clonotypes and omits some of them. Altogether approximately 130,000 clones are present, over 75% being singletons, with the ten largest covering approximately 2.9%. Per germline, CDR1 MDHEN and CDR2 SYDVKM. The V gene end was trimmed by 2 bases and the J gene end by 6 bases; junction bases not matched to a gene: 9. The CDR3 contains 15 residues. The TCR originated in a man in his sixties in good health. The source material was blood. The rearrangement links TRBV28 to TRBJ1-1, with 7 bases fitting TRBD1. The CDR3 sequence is CASSLTTGARAEAFF. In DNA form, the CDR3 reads TGTGCCAGCAGTTTAACAACAGGGGCGCGGGCTGAAGCTTTCTTT.